This T cell receptor beta chain was retrieved from a study of control samples from healthy donors and cancer patients. The protocol was immunoSEQ multiplex PCR, while the TCRdb copy is restricted to in-frame clones and leaves out a portion. The sample lists 400,000 to 450,000 clones; 75% to 95% were seen once. The sequenced material came from PBMCs. The receptor was derived from a middle-aged man with head and neck cancer.

CDR3 bases: TGTGCCAGCAGCTTACAACAGGGTGGAAACACCATATATTTT. Translation gives CASSLQQGGNTIYF. The chain carries TRBV11-2 and TRBJ1-3, with a possible D match to TRBD1 (6 bases). Deletions cut 2 bases from V and 3 bases from J, with 8 bases between. Germline V gene lookup returns CDR1 SGHAT and CDR2 FQNNGV. The length of the CDR3 is 14 residues. The entire variable domain, with the rest obtained from reference TRBV11-2 and TRBJ1-3, is as follows: EAGVAQSPRYKIIEKRQSVAFWCNPISGHATLYWYQQILGQGPKLLIQFQNNGVVDDSQLPKDRFSAERLKGVDSTLKIQPAKLEDSAVYLCASSLQQGGNTIYFGEGSWLTVV.